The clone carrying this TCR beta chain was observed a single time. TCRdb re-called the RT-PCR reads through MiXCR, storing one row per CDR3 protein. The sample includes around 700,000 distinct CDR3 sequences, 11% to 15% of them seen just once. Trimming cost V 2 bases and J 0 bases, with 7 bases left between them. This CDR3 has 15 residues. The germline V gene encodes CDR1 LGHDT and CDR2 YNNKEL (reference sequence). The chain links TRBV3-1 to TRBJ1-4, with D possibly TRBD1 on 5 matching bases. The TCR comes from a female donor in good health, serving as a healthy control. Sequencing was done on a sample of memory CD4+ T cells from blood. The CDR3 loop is CASSQSGATNEKLFF. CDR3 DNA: TGTGCCAGCAGCCAATCGGGGGCAACTAATGAAAAACTGTTTTTT.